These T cell receptor beta chains were read from a single sample in a study of blood T cell repertoires in COVID-19. Sequencing was performed with immunoSEQ multiplex PCR; in TCRdb, only in-frame clones are kept and a portion is missing. The sample shows about 250,000 clones, over 75% of them seen only once. The sequencing sample was made of PBMCs or T cells enriched from blood (not recorded which). The receptors come from a woman aged 45-59 years with acute COVID-19. Both conserved end residues are part of each CDR3. The order of the fields is clone size, J gene, V gene, D gene, CDR3 protein, CDR3 DNA. A D gene is named only where the DNA matches it firmly. A row's size may be missing; if present it is once, few, many or a size class.

- TRBJ1-1 TRBV10-3 - CAISGLESEAFF TGTGCCATCAGTGGGCTGGAGTCTGAAGCTTTCTTT
- TRBJ1-1 TRBV5-4 - CASSLGKGKNTEAFF TGTGCCAGCAGCTTGGGGAAGGGGAAGAACACTGAAGCTTTCTTT
few TRBJ1-3 TRBV7-8 - CASSLSRFSGNTIYF TGTGCCAGCAGCTTAAGTCGGTTCTCTGGAAACACCATATATTTT
- TRBJ2-5 TRBV30 - CAWSYGTGHFQETQYF TGTGCCTGGAGCTATGGCACGGGACATTTTCAAGAGACCCAGTACTTC
- TRBJ1-2 TRBV18 TRBD1 CASSDSGGQNYGYTF TGTGCCAGCTCAGATTCAGGGGGCCAAAACTATGGCTACACCTTC
few TRBJ2-6 TRBV9 - CASSFRGSGANVLTF TGTGCCAGCAGCTTCAGGGGCTCTGGGGCCAACGTCCTGACTTTC
- TRBJ2-7 TRBV6-6 TRBD2 CASSSERGSHEQYF TGTGCCAGCAGTTCCGAGCGGGGGAGCCACGAGCAGTACTTC
- TRBJ1-2 TRBV15 - CATSRTRTGNYGYTF TGTGCCACCAGCAGAACCCGGACGGGGAACTATGGCTACACCTTC
- TRBJ1-3 TRBV28 - CASSLSGAEGNTIYF TGTGCCAGCAGTTTATCAGGGGCAGAAGGAAACACCATATATTTT
- TRBJ2-5 TRBV14 - CASSQEVGGTQYF TGTGCCAGCAGCCAAGAGGTCGGGGGGACCCAGTACTTC
- TRBJ1-4 TRBV5-1 - CASSLAPGIDEKLFF TGCGCCAGCAGCTTGGCCCCAGGGATTGATGAAAAACTGTTTTTT
- TRBJ1-2 TRBV9 - CASSGDRLNYGYTF TGTGCCAGCAGCGGCGACAGGCTAAACTATGGCTACACCTTC
- TRBJ1-2 TRBV6-5 TRBD1 CASSADRGYGYTF TGTGCCAGCAGCGCTGACAGGGGCTATGGCTACACCTTC
once TRBJ1-5 TRBV5-1 - CASSWGESNQPQHF TGCGCCAGCAGCTGGGGGGAAAGCAATCAGCCCCAGCATTTT
- TRBJ1-2 TRBV2 TRBD1 CASSESRTGSYGYTF TGTGCCAGCAGTGAATCCAGGACAGGCTCCTATGGCTACACCTTC
once TRBJ1-6 TRBV9 TRBD1 CASSVDRGLNSPLHF TGTGCCAGCAGCGTAGACAGGGGGCTTAATTCACCCCTCCACTTT
- TRBJ1-3 TRBV11-3 - CARSTKWQDKVNTIYF TGTGCCAGATCGACTAAATGGCAGGATAAAGTAAACACCATATATTTT
- TRBJ1-5 TRBV6-1 - CASSEARRRNQPQHF TGTGCCAGCAGTGAAGCGAGGAGGCGCAATCAGCCCCAGCATTTT
- TRBJ2-3 TRBV5-4 TRBD1 CATSPGQGRDTQYF TGTGCCACCTCCCCGGGACAGGGCAGAGATACGCAGTATTTT
- TRBJ1-2 TRBV3-1/TRBV3-2 TRBD1 CASSLGQGRGYTF TGTGCCAGCAGCCTCGGACAGGGGCGAGGCTACACCTTC
- TRBJ1-1 TRBV4-1 - CASSQVSLTLNTEAFF TGCGCCAGCAGCCAAGTGTCCCTGACTTTGAACACTGAAGCTTTCTTT
- TRBJ1-1 TRBV5-1 TRBD1 CASSAGQGAFEAFF TGCGCCAGCAGCGCCGGACAGGGGGCTTTTGAAGCTTTCTTT
- TRBJ1-1 TRBV11-3 - CASSLGQGNTEAFF TGTGCCAGCAGCTTAGGGCAGGGGAACACTGAAGCTTTCTTT
- TRBJ2-7 TRBV30 TRBD1 CAWRHLGQSSYEQYF TGTGCCTGGAGACACCTGGGACAGAGCTCCTACGAGCAGTACTTC
once TRBJ1-5 TRBV30 TRBD1 CAWTDRGGQPQHF TGTGCCTGGACCGACAGGGGTGGCCAGCCCCAGCATTTT
- TRBJ2-5 TRBV2 - CASSESEVVKETQYF TGTGCCAGCAGTGAGAGTGAGGTAGTCAAGGAGACCCAGTACTTC
- TRBJ2-7 TRBV6-2/TRBV6-3 TRBD1 CASSYSGQGSVYEQYF TGTGCCAGCAGTTACTCGGGACAGGGTAGTGTCTACGAGCAGTACTTC
few TRBJ2-7 TRBV4-1 - CASSQAGTNYEQYF TGCGCCAGCAGCCAAGCAGGCACCAACTACGAGCAGTACTTC
- TRBJ2-1 TRBV3-1/TRBV3-2 - CASSQIERTSLYNEQFF TGTGCCAGCAGCCAAATAGAGCGGACCTCCCTCTACAATGAGCAGTTCTTC
- TRBJ1-4 TRBV25-1 - CASSEYKPLPGEKLFF TGTGCCAGCAGTGAATATAAACCTCTCCCGGGTGAAAAACTGTTTTTT
- TRBJ1-1 TRBV18 - CASSQGVNTEAFF TGTGCCAGCTCACAGGGGGTGAACACTGAAGCTTTCTTT
- TRBJ1-4 TRBV5-1 - CASSSGSWVANEKLFF TGCGCCAGCAGCTCAGGGTCTTGGGTAGCTAATGAAAAACTGTTTTTT
- TRBJ1-1 TRBV3-1/TRBV3-2 - CASSQGEMRGSAFF TGTGCCAGCAGCCAAGGGGAGATGAGGGGGTCGGCTTTCTTT
- TRBJ2-2 TRBV9 - CASSVAGGLTGELFF TGTGCCAGCAGCGTAGCGGGGGGCCTCACCGGGGAGCTGTTTTTT
once TRBJ2-6 TRBV7-8 - CASSLARRAGANVLTF TGTGCCAGCAGCTTAGCTCGCAGGGCTGGGGCCAACGTCCTGACTTTC
- TRBJ2-1 TRBV19 TRBD2 CASSIELAGGPVSNEQFF TGTGCCAGTAGTATAGAACTAGCGGGGGGTCCCGTATCCAATGAGCAGTTCTTC
- TRBJ1-5 TRBV7-2 - CASSTNRVRNQPQHF TGTGCCAGCAGCACCAACAGGGTCCGCAATCAGCCCCAGCATTTT
few TRBJ1-3 TRBV30 - CAWRAGAGNTIYF TGTGCCTGGAGGGCGGGGGCTGGAAACACCATATATTTT
once TRBJ2-3 TRBV19 - CASSIGPTDTQYF TGTGCCAGTAGTATAGGGCCCACAGATACGCAGTATTTT
- TRBJ1-1 TRBV14 TRBD1 CASTRDRVYTEAFF TGTGCCAGCACCCGGGACAGGGTATATACTGAAGCTTTCTTT
- TRBJ2-2 TRBV5-4 TRBD2 CASSSGTSGDTGELFF TGTGCCAGCAGCTCAGGGACTAGCGGGGACACCGGGGAGCTGTTTTTT
- TRBJ2-7 TRBV7-6 - CASSLGLSPHEQYF TGTGCCAGCAGCTTAGGTCTGAGCCCCCACGAGCAGTACTTC
- TRBJ2-3 TRBV11-2 - CASSFGGNSDTQYF TGTGCCAGCAGCTTTGGCGGGAATTCGGATACGCAGTATTTT
- TRBJ2-2 TRBV15 TRBD1 CATSRHTGGSTGELFF TGTGCCACCAGCAGACACACAGGGGGCTCGACCGGGGAGCTGTTTTTT
- TRBJ1-1 TRBV4-1 - CASSQGQRTEAFF TGCGCCAGCAGCCAAGGTCAGAGGACTGAAGCTTTCTTT
once TRBJ1-1 TRBV10-3 TRBD1 CAISLTGGTEAFF TGTGCCATCAGCCTCACAGGGGGCACTGAAGCTTTCTTT
few TRBJ2-3 TRBV5-4 TRBD1 CASSSGQGRTDTQYF TGTGCCAGCAGCTCTGGACAGGGACGCACAGATACGCAGTATTTT
- TRBJ1-3 TRBV11-2 - CASSLGTTGNTIYF TGTGCCAGCAGCTTAGGGACAACTGGAAACACCATATATTTT
- TRBJ2-2 TRBV9 - CASSPAGSAGELFF TGTGCCAGCAGCCCCGCGGGGAGCGCCGGGGAGCTGTTTTTT
- TRBJ2-5 TRBV5-1 TRBD1 CASSLGDRGNLEETQYF TGCGCCAGCAGCTTGGGGGACAGGGGGAACCTCGAAGAGACCCAGTACTTC
- TRBJ1-4 TRBV12-3/TRBV12-4 TRBD1 CASRPTGAEKLFF TGTGCCAGCAGGCCGACAGGGGCTGAAAAACTGTTTTTT
once TRBJ1-5 TRBV3-1/TRBV3-2 TRBD1 CASSQEYPGQGLYSNQPQHF TGTGCCAGCAGCCAAGAGTACCCGGGACAGGGGCTTTATAGCAATCAGCCCCAGCATTTT
- TRBJ1-2 TRBV4-3 - CASSQAAGVSYGYTF TGCGCCAGCAGCCAAGCGGCAGGGGTAAGCTATGGCTACACCTTC
- TRBJ2-7 TRBV19 TRBD1 CASVGDRSYEQYF TGTGCCAGCGTGGGGGACAGATCCTACGAGCAGTACTTC
few TRBJ1-6 TRBV6-5 TRBD1 CASSYEDRPNSPLHF TGTGCCAGCAGTTACGAGGACAGGCCCAATTCACCCCTCCACTTT